By share of the sample, the clone carrying this T cell receptor beta chain is large. Its antigen is still unknown. Stated time point: sample taken at primary tumor resection. There were approximately 69 donors, all of them untreated patients with early-stage non-small cell lung cancer. Sequencing of whole RNA from tumor, nontumor lung or frozen PBMC involved no sorting. On each TCR cDNA molecule, a unique molecular identifier was present. TCRdb reprocessed the 5' RACE reads with MiXCR, giving one entry per CDR3 protein. The data show over 950 distinct CDR3 sequences, with approximately 26% seen just once and roughly 20% held by the top ten. The sample is drawn from a study of spatial heterogeneity in lung cancer. Looking at the study overall: As counted in raw reads, each unique TCR and UMI combination appeared more than ten times on average.

Study-wide results and caveats: Higher tumor mutation counts went along with higher counts of expanded intratumoral alpha and beta TCRs.

The sequence derives from a male donor with early-stage non-small cell lung cancer. The specimen comprised lung tumor tissue, sampled at surgery.

The CDR3 DNA sequence: TGTGCCACCAGGGGTACAGGGGACCAAGAGACCCAGTACTTC. It specifies CATRGTGDQETQYF. The chain has TRBV24-1 and TRBJ2-5, with 7 bases lining up with TRBD1. This CDR3 comprises 14 residues. V lost 7 bases and J lost 0; bases outside the gene matches: 4. Germline CDR1 is KGHDR and CDR2 is SFDVKD.